This TCR beta chain was sequenced during a study of blood T cell repertoires in COVID-19. In the study overall: Spain, Italy and the United States supplied samples that represented acute and convalescent COVID-19.

Clones were read by immunoSEQ multiplex PCR, and TCRdb kept only the in-frame ones, dropping some. The sample has around 100,000 clones, roughly nine tenths seen once. CDR1 and CDR2 from the germline V gene are SQVTM and ANQGSEA. The CDR3 is 12 residues long. The V end was cut by 7 bases, the J end by 6 bases, with 16 bases between. The receptor was isolated from a man between 50 and 59 years old with acute or convalescent COVID-19. This chain joins TRBV29-1 and TRBJ2-7; possible D gene TRBD1, 6 bases. The specimen sequenced was peripheral blood. CDR3 loop: CSALQQGAEQYF. The CDR3 DNA follows: TGCAGCGCTCTTCAACAGGGTGCCGAGCAGTACTTC.